These 2 T cell receptor beta chains were sequenced from one sample in a study of T-cell reconstitution after alpha-beta-depleted transplantation in children. Using unique molecular identifiers, the investigators prepared the TCRbeta library. TCRdb processed the PCR reads anew with MiXCR; each CDR3 protein has one entry. Among 200,000 to 250,000 distinct CDR3 sequences listed, roughly 26% were seen once. The sample here was PBMCs, taken before TCRalphabeta/CD19-depleted stem cell transplant. These receptors came from a girl between 2 and 10 years old with Fanconi anemia, due to receive a stem cell transplant.

The rearrangement uses TRBV28 and TRBJ1-2; TRBD1 matches at 9 bases. With 7 bases clipped from V and 1 base from J, the junction kept 7 bases outside the gene matches. The CDR3 length is 15 residues. CDR1 and CDR2 (germline): MDHEN, SYDVKM. The CDR3 coding sequence is TGTGCCAGCACCATCGGGACAGGGTTTAACTATGGCTACACCTTC. It translates to CASTIGTGFNYGYTF.

Of note for this clonotype: One end of the junction fails to match germline, which may point to a read error. The chain recombines TRBV12-3 or TRBV12-4 with TRBJ2-7; TRBD1 might be the D (6 bases). CDR3 length equals 14 residues. The DNA of the CDR3 is TGTGCCATCAGTTCCGGACAGATCTCCTACGAGCAGTACTTC. Its translation is CAISSGQISYEQYF.